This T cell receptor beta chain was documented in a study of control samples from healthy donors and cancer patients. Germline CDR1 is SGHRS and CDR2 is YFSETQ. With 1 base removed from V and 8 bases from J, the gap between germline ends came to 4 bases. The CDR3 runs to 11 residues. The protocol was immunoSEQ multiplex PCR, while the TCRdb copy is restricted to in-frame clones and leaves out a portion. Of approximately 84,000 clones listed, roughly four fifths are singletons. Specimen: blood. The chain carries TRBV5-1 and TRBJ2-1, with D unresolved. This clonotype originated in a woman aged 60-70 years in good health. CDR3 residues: CASSLFDEQFF. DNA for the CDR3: TGCGCCAGCAGCTTGTTCGATGAGCAGTTCTTC.